Listed below are T cell receptor beta chains from one sample, sequenced in a study of shared clonotypes between healthy human individuals. Sequencing used immunoSEQ multiplex PCR; TCRdb keeps in-frame clones, though not all of them. This repertoire shows some 500,000 clones, approximately 80% found once; its top ten account for around 12%. Sequencing was done on a sample of PBMCs. These receptor sequences come from a woman in her thirties or forties in good health. Some clones in this sample may be carry-over from other donors' samples. CDR3s leave out the opening cysteine and the closing phenylalanine or tryptophan.

j_call,v_call,cdr3_aa
TRBJ1-1,TRBV25-1,ASTDRVNTEAF
TRBJ1-5,TRBV5-3,ARSFGTGGQPQH
TRBJ2-5,TRBV7-9,ASRPGQGEEETQY
TRBJ2-6,TRBV5-1,ASHRTGLLPRANVLT
TRBJ2-1,TRBV1,TSSQAPGRETSGKNGAYNEQF
TRBJ1-5,TRBV7-7,ASSVGQGPLLNSNGNQPQH
TRBJ2-1,TRBV6-4,ASSGDSGTYNEQF
TRBJ2-7,TRBV11-2,ASSSVQGKPYEQY
TRBJ1-4,TRBV28,ASRRTGGGIEKLF
TRBJ2-3,TRBV7-3,ASSLSRSTDTQY
TRBJ2-1,TRBV7-9,ASSSSGDEQF
TRBJ2-7,TRBV6-1,ASSEIGEAYEQY
TRBJ1-2,TRBV5-5,ASSAGDGYT
TRBJ1-4,TRBV19,ASSPRTGFNEKLF
TRBJ2-3,TRBV7-2,ASSPGLTTDTQY
TRBJ2-2,TRBV7-2,ASSLPGLAGNTGELF
TRBJ2-6,TRBV30,AWSRTGSSSGANVLT
TRBJ2-2,TRBV6-1,ASSDVGLAAGELF
TRBJ2-5,TRBV7-2,ASSRSGQQETQY
TRBJ2-3,TRBV9,ASSPSLGSTDTQY
TRBJ2-7,TRBV7-2,ASSPEGTSGRYEQY
TRBJ1-4,TRBV18,ASSKLTVEKLF
TRBJ2-5,TRBV5-4,ASSHLPEVVGLQETQY
TRBJ2-2,TRBV18,ASSLGPGQGSSNTGELF
TRBJ1-6,TRBV4-1,ASRDTGGADSPLH
TRBJ1-4,TRBV7-8,ASSSTGVATNEKLF
TRBJ2-7,TRBV27,ASSNQGQNIYEQY
TRBJ2-7,TRBV28,ASSLRSGRTYEQY
TRBJ2-7,TRBV9,ASSGGQVFHEQY
TRBJ1-2,TRBV7-2,ASSPYRETYGYT
TRBJ2-7,TRBV28,ASSPRTSGNYEQY
TRBJ1-1,TRBV28,ATNYQGGYF
TRBJ2-1,TRBV5-1,ASSRGGSSYNEQF
TRBJ2-7,TRBV10-3,AISARQGIDEQY
TRBJ2-2,TRBV27,ASSTAPDRAGELF
TRBJ2-7,TRBV18,ASSPRDRVYYEQY
TRBJ2-2,TRBV5-1,ASSDTRTGELF
TRBJ1-5,TRBV30,AWSGDRGDQPQH
TRBJ1-4,TRBV9,ASSPRWAERNEKLF
TRBJ1-5,TRBV7-9,ASSQGGQPQH
TRBJ1-2,TRBV9,ASSVVQGFGYT
TRBJ2-7,TRBV7-9,ASSLTFEQY
TRBJ2-7,TRBV5-6,ASSSPGQFYEQY
TRBJ2-2,TRBV5-1,ASSLGGAQSGELF
TRBJ1-2,TRBV29-1,SVLRTLNYGYT
TRBJ2-1,TRBV7-6,ASSPPLGEQF
TRBJ1-1,TRBV20-1,SASENEAF
TRBJ1-5,TRBV7-2,ASSRDNQPQH
TRBJ1-6,TRBV30,AWRGGYNSPLH
TRBJ2-2,TRBV7-3,ASSLTAGANTGELF
TRBJ1-1,TRBV7-9,ASSLRIEAF
TRBJ2-6,TRBV28,ASSPDSGANVLT